These 3 T cell receptor beta chains were all obtained from the same sample, sequenced in a study of Ad26.COV2.S vaccination and SARS-CoV-2 variants. Treatment specified: some 20 received Ad26.COV2.S at low or high dose, single or two shots; roughly 5 received placebo; per-sample allocation not given. Samples analyzed were those drawn on day 63 after the first vaccine or placebo injection. This table comes from immunoSEQ multiplex PCR, and its TCRdb copy is limited to in-frame clones, with some not included. The profile shows hundreds of thousands of clones, about 89% of them singletons. Sequences were derived from peripheral blood, sampled in a trial of Ad26.COV2.S vaccine versus placebo. These TCRs come from a person aged 18 to 65 who received the Ad26.COV2.S COVID-19 vaccine or a placebo.

The chain employs TRBV30 and TRBJ2-7, with 7 bases identical to TRBD2. The J segment lost 1 base and the V segment lost 2 bases, leaving 5 bases of the junction unmatched. Germline loops: CDR1 GTSNPN, CDR2 SVGIG (reference sequence). The CDR3 is 14 amino acids. DNA for the CDR3: TGTGCCTGGAGTCCGGGACTACAATCCTACGAGCAGTACTTC. Translating it yields CAWSPGLQSYEQYF. The complete variable domain, with remaining parts taken from reference TRBV30 and TRBJ2-7, reads SQTIHQWPATLVQPVGSPLSLECTVEGTSNPNLYWYRQAAGRGLQLLFYSVGIGQISSEVPQNLSASRPQDRQFILSSKKLLLSDSGFYLCAWSPGLQSYEQYFGPGTRLTVT.

Here the CDR3 DNA reads TGTGCCAGCAGGGGGACAGTCAGCTCCTACGAGCAGTACTTC. Its translation: CASRGTVSSYEQYF. The chain links TRBV2 to TRBJ2-7; 7 bases fit TRBD1. V was clipped by 6 bases and J by 0 bases; unmatched bases: 5. This CDR3 spans 14 amino acids. In germline, CDR1 is SNHLY, CDR2 FYNNEI.

This chain connects TRBV6-5 to TRBJ2-3, with 10 bases matching TRBD1. V gave up 6 bases and J gave up 4 bases; unmatched junction bases: 1. The CDR3 is made up of 13 amino acids. Germline loops: CDR1 MNHEY, CDR2 SVGAGI. The CDR3 coding sequence is TGTGCCAGCAGGACAGGGGGCGCAGATACGCAGTATTTT. Amino acids: CASRTGGADTQYF.